The clone carrying this T cell receptor beta chain was counted ten times or more. The antigen is undetermined. Trimming cost V 4 bases and J 3 bases; bases outside gene matches: 5. Germline V gives CDR1 SGHTA, CDR2 FQGNSA. The CDR3 consists of 15 residues. This entry belongs to a study of T cell repertoires in cytomegalovirus infection. Study details: Carrying CMV and the relevant HLA type showed in public TCR beta signatures. Findings and limits, study-wide: Individuals carrying CMV plus the relevant HLA were identified by cumulative frequency of public TCR beta families. It was HLA-C-restricted CMV-specific TCR beta clonotypes that dominated the response ex vivo.

TCRdb used MiXCR to reprocess the reads, holding one entry per CDR3 protein. The sample yields 300,000 to 450,000 distinct CDR3 sequences, 18% seen once. The gene calls are TRBV7-2 and TRBJ1-3; 8 nucleotides line up with TRBD1. The specimen sequenced was PBMCs. The sequence derives from a human donor in good health (CMV status not recorded). Some clones in this sample may be carry-over from other donors' samples. CDR3 sequence (DNA): TGTGCCAGCAGCTCACAGACAGGGGATGGAAACACCATATATTTT. Its translation is CASSSQTGDGNTIYF.